The 16 T cell receptor beta chains given below trace back to one sample, sequenced in a study of blood T cell repertoires in COVID-19. Some clones are missing from TCRdb's copy, which holds only in-frame ones; the method was immunoSEQ multiplex PCR. The repertoire consists of around 250,000 clones, with about 90% occurring once and the leading ten covering roughly 0.95%. What was sequenced was PBMCs or T cells enriched from blood (not recorded which). All receptors derive from a man between 45 and 60 years old who had been exposed to COVID-19.

V and J are TRBV21-1 and TRBJ2-1; the table assigns TRBD2, which was not confirmed against the DNA. TRBV21-1 is given as a pseudogene. The CDR3 is 17 amino acids. The CDR3: CASSKVSGRADDNEQFF. As DNA, the CDR3 is TGTGCCAGCAGCAAGGTTAGCGGGAGGGCCGACGACAATGAGCAGTTCTTC.

This chain joins TRBV28 and TRBJ1-1; TRBD1 might be the D (5 bases). V lost 7 bases and J 3 bases, leaving 15 bases between the germline ends. Per germline, CDR1 MDHEN and CDR2 SYDVKM. This CDR3 contains 14 residues. CDR3 residues: CASIAGGGHTEAFF. The CDR3 DNA reads as TGTGCCAGCATCGCGGGGGGGGGACACACTGAAGCTTTCTTT. Using reference TRBV28 and TRBJ1-1 for the parts outside the CDR3, the full variable domain is DVKVTQSSRYLVKRTGEKVFLECVQDMDHENMFWYRQDPGLGLRLIYFSYDVKMKEKGDIPEGYSVSREKKERFSLILESASTNQTSMYLCASIAGGGHTEAFFGQGTRLTVV.

V and J are TRBV19 and TRBJ2-3, with D perhaps matching TRBD2 (6 bases). CDR1 is LNHDA, CDR2 SQIVND, per germline (reference sequence). Trimming took 4 bases from V and 6 from J, leaving 8 bases between them. This CDR3 comprises 12 residues. CDR3 loop: CASSTGGDTQYF. CDR3 nucleotide sequence: TGTGCCAGTAGTACAGGAGGGGATACGCAGTATTTT.

This clone was picked up one time. V gene TRBV19 combines with J gene TRBJ2-3; the D gene is possibly TRBD2 (5 bases). V was cut by 6 bases and J by 3 bases, with 13 bases left in between. The length of the CDR3 is 14 residues. CDR1 is LNHDA and CDR2 is SQIVND in the germline V gene (reference sequence). CDR3: CASSLIPGTDTQYF. The CDR3 nucleotides are TGTGCCAGTAGCCTTATTCCGGGAACAGATACGCAGTATTTT.

This rearrangement joins TRBV4-1 to TRBJ2-2, with no clear D. Trimming stripped 0 bases from V and 7 bases from J, with 18 bases between. This CDR3 is built from 17 residues. Germline CDR1 and CDR2: MGHRA and YSYEKL. CDR3 loop: CASSQDIWSSRDGELFF. The CDR3 bases are TGCGCCAGCAGCCAAGATATCTGGAGTAGTCGAGACGGGGAGCTGTTTTTT.

The V and J genes are TRBV3-1 (or the pseudogene TRBV3-2) and TRBJ1-6; D is perhaps TRBD1 (5 bases). The V gene lost 3 bases and the J gene lost 10 bases, with 10 bases spanning the gap. The CDR3 is 13 residues long. CDR1 is LGHDT, CDR2 YNNKEL, per germline (reference sequence). CDR3 sequence: CASSHGADSPLHF. The CDR3 DNA follows: TGTGCCAGCAGCCATGGGGCAGACTCACCCCTCCACTTT.

This clone was counted a single time. The rearrangement joins TRBV5-6 to TRBJ1-5, with 10 bases fitting TRBD1. Trimming at V came to 1 base and at J to 5 bases, leaving 3 bases not matched to a gene. Germline loops: CDR1 SGHDT, CDR2 YYEEEE. This CDR3 comprises 15 residues. The CDR3 spells CASSLLGQGDQPQHF. CDR3 sequence (DNA): TGTGCCAGCAGCTTGCTAGGACAGGGGGATCAGCCCCAGCATTTT.

CDR3 protein: CASSPPPTQGELSNQPQHF. In nucleotides, the CDR3 is TGTGCCAGCAGCCCACCACCCACACAGGGGGAATTGAGCAATCAGCCCCAGCATTTT. The V call is TRBV5-8, the J call TRBJ1-5, with TRBD1 matching over 8 bases. Trimming took 4 bases from V and 1 from J; bases not matched to a gene: 16. The CDR3 contains 19 residues. The V gene's germline CDR1 is SGHTS and CDR2 YDEGEE. Drawing the rest from reference TRBV5-8 and TRBJ1-5, the complete variable domain is EAGVTQSPTHLIKTRGQQATLRCSPISGHTSVYWYQQALGLGLQFLLWYDEGEERNRGNFPPRFSGRQFPNYSSELNVNALELEDSALYLCASSPPPTQGELSNQPQHFGDGTRLSIL.

This rearrangement joins TRBV28 to TRBJ2-7; D remains unclear. The germline V gene encodes CDR1 MDHEN and CDR2 SYDVKM. With 2 bases removed from V and 3 bases from J, the gap between germline ends came to 11 bases. This CDR3 has 14 amino acids. The CDR3 protein is CASSLSSYSYEQYV. The CDR3 bases are TGTGCCAGCAGTTTAAGTTCGTACAGCTACGAGCAGTACGTC.

J is TRBJ1-1 and V is TRBV5-6; weak D call: TRBD1 (6 bases). CDR3 length: 15 residues. From germline, CDR1 is SGHDT and CDR2 YYEEEE. V shed 1 base and J shed 3 bases, with 13 bases lying between them. CDR3 amino acids: CASSLKGGADTEAFF. CDR3 nucleotides: TGTGCCAGCAGCTTGAAGGGGGGGGCGGACACTGAAGCTTTCTTT.

CDR3 DNA: TGTGCCAGCAGCTTAGGGTACAGACAGGGGAAAAACACTGAAGCTTTCTTT. Amino acids: CASSLGYRQGKNTEAFF. V gene TRBV7-2 combines with J gene TRBJ1-1, with TRBD1 matching over 8 bases. Germline V gene sequence: CDR1 SGHTA, CDR2 FQGNSA. This CDR3 is 17 amino acids long. V was clipped by 1 base and J by 2 bases; unmatched bases: 9.

The chain has TRBV27 and TRBJ2-3; 11 bases match TRBD2. Unmatched junction bases numbered 5, after V lost 1 base and J lost 2 bases. Germline V gene sequence: CDR1 MNHEY, CDR2 SMNVEV (reference sequence). There are 17 residues in the CDR3. The CDR3 loop is CASSLLVAGGYTDTQYF. As DNA, the CDR3 is TGTGCCAGCAGTTTATTGGTAGCGGGAGGGTACACAGATACGCAGTATTTT.

The chain links TRBV28 to TRBJ1-5, with a weak D call TRBD1 (6 bases). The CDR3 totals 16 residues. V dropped 0 bases and J dropped 2 bases, with 11 bases sitting between them. Germline V gene lookup returns CDR1 MDHEN and CDR2 SYDVKM. The CDR3 region has the DNA TGTGCCAGCAGTTTATGGAGGGGGTCGGGCAATCAGCCCCAGCATTTT. As protein: CASSLWRGSGNQPQHF.

The chain recombines TRBV4-2 with TRBJ1-1; D is undetermined. Germline lookup yields CDR1 LGHNA and CDR2 YNFKEQ. This CDR3 is built from 13 residues. Trimming stripped 1 base from V and 4 bases from J, with 7 bases between. The CDR3 region is CASSQVRATEAFF. As DNA, the CDR3 is TGTGCCAGCAGCCAAGTTCGAGCCACTGAAGCTTTCTTT.

The chain couples TRBV7-9 to TRBJ1-3; D call uncertain. This CDR3 is 14 amino acids long. In germline, CDR1 is SEHNR, CDR2 FQNEAQ (reference sequence). Between the trimmed V and J ends, which lost 5 bases and 4 bases, there was a span of 12 bases. Written as DNA, the CDR3 is TGTGCCAGCAGCCCTGAGACACAGGGAAACACCATATATTTT. Its protein product is CASSPETQGNTIYF.

The gene calls are TRBV28 and TRBJ2-7, with D possibly TRBD2 on 6 matching bases. The CDR3 is 15 residues long. Germline values: CDR1 MDHEN, CDR2 SYDVKM. The V end lost 7 bases, the J end lost 3 bases, and 19 bases lay between the germline ends. CDR3 protein: CASNPPLIADYEQYV. Here the CDR3 DNA reads TGTGCCAGCAATCCCCCCTTAATAGCGGACTACGAGCAGTACGTC.